This section outlines one T cell receptor (beta chain) sequence together with its context. What it recognizes is unknown. This record belongs to a study of shared clonotypes between healthy human individuals. Overall study findings and caveats: What naive subsets generally showed was a larger estimated richness than memory subsets showed. Donor scarcity curtailed the genetic and exposure-history diversity represented herein.

The CDR3 loop spans 14 amino acids. Germline-derived CDR1 and CDR2 are SNHLY and FYNNEI. V was clipped by 4 bases and J by 5 bases, with 12 bases between them. Produced via immunoSEQ multiplex PCR; TCRdb's table is partial and in-frame only. The sample consists of approximately 1.5 million clones, 95% to 99% of them appearing once. CD4+ cells were split into CD45RA+ naive and CD45RA-negative memory subsets. This chain connects TRBV2 to TRBJ2-1; D may be TRBD1 or TRBD2 (5 bases each). Sequencing used naive CD4+ T cells sorted from blood. Subset defined: CD45RA+ positively selected. This receptor was taken from a man aged 30 to 45 in good health. For the CDR3, the DNA is TGTGCCAGCAGTGGCAGGGAGAAGGACAATGAGCAGTTCTTC. Protein sequence: CASSGREKDNEQFF.